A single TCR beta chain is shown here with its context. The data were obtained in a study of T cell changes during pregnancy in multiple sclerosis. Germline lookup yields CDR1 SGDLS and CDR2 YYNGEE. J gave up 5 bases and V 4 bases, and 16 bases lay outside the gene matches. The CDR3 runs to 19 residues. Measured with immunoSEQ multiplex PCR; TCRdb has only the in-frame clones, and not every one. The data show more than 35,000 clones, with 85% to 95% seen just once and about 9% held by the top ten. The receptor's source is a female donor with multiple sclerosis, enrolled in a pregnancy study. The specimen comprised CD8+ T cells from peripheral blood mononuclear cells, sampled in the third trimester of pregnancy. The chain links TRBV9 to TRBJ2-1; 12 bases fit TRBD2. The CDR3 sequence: CASSPSGLAGGSADNEQFF. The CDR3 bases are TGTGCCAGCAGCCCGAGCGGGCTAGCGGGGGGGTCCGCCGACAATGAGCAGTTCTTC.